Listed here are 17 T cell receptor beta chains from one sample, sequenced in a study of CD8 T cells in Susac syndrome. RNA in amounts of roughly 0.5 to 1 ug was reverse transcribed with random hexamers. Each CDR3 protein is one row after TCRdb ran MiXCR on the immunoSEQ multiplex PCR reads. The data contain more than 250,000 distinct CDR3 sequences, about 92% of them singletons. The sample comprised CD4+ T cells from PBMCs. Receptors were obtained from a human donor with multiple sclerosis.

J is TRBJ2-7 and V is TRBV7-9; no reliable D call. With 4 bases removed from V and 0 bases from J, the gap between germline ends came to 16 bases. The germline V gene has CDR1 SEHNR and CDR2 FQNEAQ (reference sequence). The CDR3 extends over 16 amino acids. CDR3 DNA sequence: TGTGCCAGCAGCTCACTGTCGGGCAGCTCCTCCTACGAGCAGTACTTC. Translating it yields CASSSLSGSSSYEQYF.

The genes are TRBV12-3 or TRBV12-4 and TRBJ1-1; possible D gene TRBD1, 6 bases. This CDR3 has 15 amino acids. Trimming removed 1 base from V and 5 bases from J, with 14 bases in between. CDR3 coding DNA: TGTGCCAGCAGTTTAGTTCGGCCAGGGGCTACTGAAGCTTTCTTT. As protein: CASSLVRPGATEAFF.

The rearrangement joins TRBV4-1 to TRBJ1-2, with D perhaps matching TRBD1 (6 bases). This CDR3 region has 15 residues. Trimming pared 0 bases from V and 4 bases from J, leaving 12 bases between. Germline-derived CDR1 and CDR2 are MGHRA and YSYEKL. The DNA of the CDR3 is TGCGCCAGCAGCCAAGAAACAGGGTGGGGCTATGGCTACACCTTC. Residues: CASSQETGWGYGYTF.

The chain is built from TRBV5-6 and TRBJ2-7; D remains ambiguous. V lost 2 bases to trimming and J lost 7 bases, with 16 bases between them. The CDR3 runs 14 residues. Per the germline V gene, CDR1 is SGHDT and CDR2 is YYEEEE. Written as DNA, the CDR3 is TGTGCCAGCAGCTTATTAGGTCCCTATAGGGAGCAGTACTTC. Its protein is CASSLLGPYREQYF.

Only one count was recorded for this clonotype. V gene TRBV5-6 combines with J gene TRBJ1-2; D possibly corresponds to TRBD1 (5 bases). V was clipped by 2 bases and J by 6 bases, with 11 bases between them. The CDR3 has 13 residues. The germline V gene has CDR1 SGHDT and CDR2 YYEEEE. The CDR3 protein is CASSFRPGNGYTF. The CDR3 DNA reads TGTGCCAGCAGCTTTCGGCCAGGGAATGGCTACACCTTC.

The chain links TRBV6-2 or TRBV6-3 to TRBJ2-2, with 8 bases identical to TRBD2. The CDR3 has 16 amino acids. V lost 5 bases and J lost 0; bases outside the gene matches: 5. Per germline, CDR1 MNHEY and CDR2 SVGEGT. The CDR3 sequence is CASSLRLASNTGELFF. The CDR3 coding sequence is TGTGCCAGCAGTCTCCGACTAGCGTCGAACACCGGGGAGCTGTTTTTT.

The gene calls are TRBV6-2 or TRBV6-3 and TRBJ2-1; possibly TRBD2 for D (6 bases). In germline, CDR1 is MNHEY, CDR2 SVGEGT. This CDR3 is built from 18 residues. Between the trimmed V and J ends, which lost 6 bases and 1 base, there was a span of 22 bases. The CDR3 loop reads CASSPLYRRASSYNEQFF. CDR3 nucleotide sequence: TGTGCCAGCAGCCCCTTATACCGGAGGGCCTCGTCCTACAATGAGCAGTTCTTC.

The chain carries TRBV6-5 and TRBJ1-3; D might be TRBD1 (5 bases). Germline values: CDR1 MNHEY, CDR2 SVGAGI. The CDR3 covers 13 residues. The V end was cut by 5 bases, the J end by 2 bases, with 7 bases between. In nucleotides, the CDR3 is TGTGCCAGCAGTCGGGACCCTGGAAACACCATATATTTT. It is translated as CASSRDPGNTIYF.

The rearrangement uses TRBV29-1 and TRBJ2-1, with TRBD1 identical over 9 bases. Trimming took 7 bases from V and 1 from J; bases not matched to a gene: 2. The CDR3 has 13 amino acids. Germline V gene data show CDR1 as SQVTM and CDR2 as ANQGSEA. The CDR3 DNA sequence: TGCAGCGCGGGACAGGGTTCCTACAATGAGCAGTTCTTC. Translated: CSAGQGSYNEQFF.

The V call is TRBV29-1, the J call TRBJ1-1; no firm D call. The CDR3 runs to 11 residues. V gave up 6 bases and J gave up 1 base, with 6 bases separating them. In germline, CDR1 is SQVTM, CDR2 ANQGSEA. The CDR3 region has the DNA TGCAGCGTGGAGCCGAACACTGAAGCTTTCTTT. Its translation: CSVEPNTEAFF.

The chain combines TRBV11-3 with TRBJ2-2; D not certain. The CDR3 has 15 residues. The germline V and J ends were trimmed by 3 bases and 7 bases, with 15 bases remaining between them. Germline CDR1 is SGHNT and CDR2 is YENEEA. Written as DNA, the CDR3 is TGTGCCAGCAGCTTCGGATGGATTTACGGCGGGGAGCTGTTTTTT. This gives the protein CASSFGWIYGGELFF. Looking up the rest from reference TRBV11-3 and TRBJ2-2 gives the full variable domain: EAGVVQSPRYKIIEKKQPVAFWCNPISGHNTLYWYLQNLGQGPELLIRYENEEAVDDSQLPKDRFSAERLKGVDSTLKIQPAELGDSAVYLCASSFGWIYGGELFFGEGSRLTVL.

V and J are TRBV30 and TRBJ2-7; 8 nucleotides line up with TRBD1. The CDR3 sequence is 17 residues long. Germline V CDR1 and CDR2: GTSNPN, SVGIG (reference sequence). The V gene end was trimmed by 1 base and the J gene end by 2 bases; junction bases not matched to a gene: 13. The CDR3 spells CAWSDPGGRGHPYEQYF. CDR3 nucleotides: TGTGCCTGGAGTGACCCTGGAGGCAGGGGGCATCCCTACGAGCAGTACTTC.

CDR3 loop: CSARKSNGYTF. The CDR3 nucleotides are TGCAGTGCTAGGAAAAGTAATGGCTACACCTTC. V and J are TRBV20-1 and TRBJ1-2; D not resolved. Looked up from germline, CDR1 is DFQATT and CDR2 is SNEGSKA (reference sequence). V was trimmed by 3 bases and J by 6 bases, leaving 8 bases between them. The CDR3 is made up of 11 amino acids.

The CDR3 nucleotides are TGCGCCAGCAGAACCCTAGGCACAGATACGCAGTATTTT. It yields the protein CASRTLGTDTQYF. This chain joins TRBV23-1 and TRBJ2-3; no clear D gene. TRBV23-1 is annotated as an ORF whose role is uncertain. This CDR3 has 13 residues. Trimming pared 6 bases from V and 1 base from J, leaving 8 bases between.

The chain couples TRBV5-1 to TRBJ1-1; maybe TRBD1 (6 bases). This CDR3 is built from 17 residues. V was clipped by 2 bases and J by 4 bases, with 21 bases between them. The germline gives CDR1 SGHRS, CDR2 YFSETQ. The CDR3 DNA follows: TGCGCCAGCAGCTTCGCAAGTGGGGGCGGTTTGAGCACTGAAGCTTTCTTT. This translates into CASSFASGGGLSTEAFF. Supplemented by reference TRBV5-1 and TRBJ1-1, the full variable domain reads KAGVTQTPRYLIKTRGQQVTLSCSPISGHRSVSWYQQTPGQGLQFLFEYFSETQRNKGNFPGRFSGRQFSNSRSEMNVSTLELGDSALYLCASSFASGGGLSTEAFFGQGTRLTVV.

The chain joins TRBV12-5 to TRBJ2-7, with D perhaps TRBD1 (6 bases). Trimming left V 5 bases short and J 0 bases short, with 11 bases between. CDR3 length equals 14 residues. In germline, CDR1 is LGHNT, CDR2 FRNRAP. The CDR3: CASGPRGSSYEQYF. DNA of the CDR3: TGTGCTAGTGGTCCCAGGGGCAGCTCCTACGAGCAGTACTTC.

The rearrangement links TRBV5-1 to TRBJ1-1; 7 bases match TRBD1. Germline trimming cut 4 bases from V and 1 base from J; bases unmatched to any gene: 7. This CDR3 has 15 amino acids. Per germline, CDR1 SGHRS and CDR2 YFSETQ. The CDR3 DNA follows: TGCGCCAGCAGCCTTTACGGGACAGAGAACACTGAAGCTTTCTTT. Translated: CASSLYGTENTEAFF.